The 2 T cell receptor beta chains presented below share a single source sample, sequenced in a study of shared clonotypes between healthy human individuals (dated by TCRdb to the early 2020s). Receptors were amplified or captured by the immunoSEQ multiplex PCR assay. This immuneACCESS table, as held by TCRdb, lists in-frame sequences with V and J called but not all clones. Of the missing ones, under half trace to an unresolved V gene in checked studies; the others have no known cause. The sample records approximately 2,000,000 clones, 85% to 95% of which are singletons. The top ten hold 0.3% to 0.4% of the sample. What was sequenced was naive CD4+ T cells from PBMCs. The label giving this sample's cell subset or site can be read as: CD45RA+ positively selected. The receptors were sampled from a man aged 18 to 35 in good health. Some clones in this sample may be carry-over from other donors' samples.

The rearrangement joins TRBV11-3 to TRBJ2-1, with 7 positions matching TRBD2. V was pared by 1 base and J by 8 bases, with 2 bases of the junction left unmatched. Germline V CDR1 and CDR2: SGHNT, YENEEA. This CDR3 is 13 amino acids long. The CDR3, as DNA: TGTGCCAGCAGCTTAGGACTAGCCTATGAGCAGTTCTTC. Protein product: CASSLGLAYEQFF.

This clone was counted a single time. The chain couples TRBV7-2 to TRBJ1-3; D gene ambiguous. From germline, CDR1 is SGHTA and CDR2 FQGNSA. Trimming shortened V by 5 bases and J by 6 bases, and 5 bases separated the two germline ends. This CDR3 has 11 residues. The CDR3 sequence: CASSRVNTIYF. The CDR3 nucleotides are TGTGCCAGCAGCCGAGTAAACACCATATATTTT.